These 8 T cell receptor beta chains were sequenced from one sample in a study of blood T cell repertoires in COVID-19. Using immunoSEQ multiplex PCR, the repertoire was profiled, and TCRdb retains in-frame clones only, with some absent. The repertoire consists of around 260,000 clones, with approximately 81% occurring once and the leading ten covering 4% to 4.5%. The sample was peripheral blood. Every receptor here comes from a man between 60 and 75 years old with acute or convalescent COVID-19.

The chain recombines TRBV27 with TRBJ1-5; no definite D call. CDR3 length: 13 residues. Looked up from germline, CDR1 is MNHEY and CDR2 is SMNVEV (reference sequence). The V end lost 6 bases, the J end lost 1 base, and 7 bases lay between the germline ends. The CDR3 region has the DNA TGTGCCAGCAGCCTGCGCAGCAATCAGCCCCAGCATTTT. Translation: CASSLRSNQPQHF.

The chain couples TRBV5-1 to TRBJ2-6; 7 positions agree with TRBD1. The V gene's germline CDR1 is SGHRS and CDR2 YFSETQ. V was pared by 4 bases and J by 2 bases, with 3 bases of the junction left unmatched. This CDR3 comprises 15 residues. The CDR3 loop reads CASSATGTGANVLTF. CDR3 nucleotides: TGCGCCAGCAGCGCGACAGGGACTGGGGCCAACGTCCTGACTTTC.

Worth noting for this clone: The sample has other DNA sequences that encode this CDR3 too. The chain combines TRBV6-1 with TRBJ2-7; D is perhaps TRBD1 (5 bases). The CDR3 is 15 amino acids. Trimming pared 1 base from V and 2 bases from J, leaving 12 bases between. CDR1 and CDR2 (germline): MNHNS, SASEGT. The CDR3 region has the DNA TGTGCCAGCAGTGAAGAGGTAGGGGCAACCTACGAGCAGTACTTC. Protein sequence: CASSEEVGATYEQYF.

This clone was recorded once. J is TRBJ1-1 and V is TRBV3-1 (or the pseudogene TRBV3-2); maybe TRBD1 (6 bases). Germline V gene lookup returns CDR1 LGHDT and CDR2 YNNKEL (reference sequence). The CDR3 consists of 14 residues. V gave up 5 bases and J gave up 1 base, with 11 bases separating them. The CDR3 is CASSTAGANTEAFF. CDR3 nucleotide sequence: TGTGCCAGCAGCACAGCAGGGGCGAACACTGAAGCTTTCTTT.

This rearrangement joins TRBV28 to TRBJ2-5; 8 nucleotides line up with TRBD2. CDR1 and CDR2 (germline): MDHEN, SYDVKM. J gave up 2 bases and V 3 bases, and 5 bases lay outside the gene matches. The CDR3 contains 15 residues. As DNA, the CDR3 is TGTGCCAGCAGTTTTTACTCGGGAGGGCAAGAGACCCAGTACTTC. It codes for CASSFYSGGQETQYF.

This clone was detected only once. This chain links TRBV18 with TRBJ2-7, with 10 bases that match TRBD1. CDR3 length: 14 residues. J gave up 5 bases and V 2 bases, and 3 bases lay outside the gene matches. Germline V lookup: CDR1 KGHSH, CDR2 LQKENI. The CDR3 spells CASSPSTGGHEQYF. CDR3 nucleotides: TGTGCCAGCTCACCATCGACAGGGGGCCACGAGCAGTACTTC.

There are a few counts of this clone. The chain carries TRBV2 and TRBJ1-1; 8 bases line up with TRBD1. V was clipped by 6 bases and J by 4 bases; unmatched bases: 4. The CDR3 is 13 amino acids. Germline assignment: CDR1 SNHLY and CDR2 FYNNEI. CDR3 protein: CASSAQGATEAFF. For the CDR3, the DNA is TGTGCCAGCAGCGCCCAGGGGGCCACTGAAGCTTTCTTT.

The rearrangement uses TRBV4-1 and TRBJ1-2, with no clear D. The germline V gene encodes CDR1 MGHRA and CDR2 YSYEKL. V lost 3 bases and J lost 1, with 9 bases in between. This CDR3 region has 14 residues. Written as DNA, the CDR3 is TGCGCCAGCAGCCATCGACACCTTAACTATGGCTACACCTTC. Residues: CASSHRHLNYGYTF.